This paragraph reports one T cell receptor beta chain. The CDR3 contains 15 residues. V lost 4 bases, J lost 2 bases, and 15 bases lay in between. Germline V gives CDR1 SGHRS, CDR2 YFSETQ. TCRdb's copy holds only in-frame clones and misses some; the assay was immunoSEQ multiplex PCR. The sample holds about 40,000 clones, roughly nine tenths seen once. This sample stems from a study of T cell changes during pregnancy in multiple sclerosis. The sequencing here drew on CD4+ T cells from peripheral blood mononuclear cells, taken in the second trimester of pregnancy. This receptor was obtained from a female donor with multiple sclerosis, enrolled in a pregnancy study. The chain employs TRBV5-1 and TRBJ1-1; the D is unclear. Written as DNA, the CDR3 is TGCGCCAGCAGCCCGGCCATTAGCGTCAACACTGAAGCTTTCTTT. Its protein product is CASSPAISVNTEAFF.